This T cell receptor beta chain was obtained from a study of blood T cell repertoires in COVID-19. Overall study: Sites in the United States, Italy and Spain provided acute and convalescent COVID-19 samples.

Per the study methods: Estimation of nucleated cell counts was performed using reference gene primer amplification. TCRdb's table, derived via immunoSEQ multiplex PCR, lists solely in-frame clones and lacks some. That table gives V, J and clone size, and the DNA gave D and trimming. The data contain around 130,000 clones, 80% to 90% of them singletons. V was trimmed by 4 bases and J by 7 bases, leaving 9 bases between them. Germline V gene sequence: CDR1 SGDLS, CDR2 YYNGEE. The CDR3 totals 13 residues. Recruitment covered under 25 US areas and drew participants whose ages spanned about 18 to 90 years. Participants were placed into cohorts based on the clinical history they reported.

The sequence came from a woman aged 45-65 years who had recovered from COVID-19. The chain joins TRBV9 to TRBJ1-6; D is undetermined. Sequenced input: PBMCs or T cells enriched from blood (not recorded which). The CDR3 here is CASSRPGNSPLHF. As DNA, the CDR3 is TGTGCCAGCAGCAGACCAGGCAATTCACCCCTCCACTTT.